This TCR beta chain was identified in a study of molecular identifiers for immune sequencing clone quantification. CDR3 length equals 16 residues. Looked up from germline, CDR1 is MNHEY and CDR2 is SMNVEV (reference sequence). TCRdb recomputed calls from the PCR reads with MiXCR, one row per CDR3 protein. The table has approximately 100,000 distinct CDR3 sequences, around 33% seen once. As to this clonotype: What it binds is unknown. Mismatch with germline at one junction end may stem from a read error.

Study observations and caveats: Clones above 20 RNA copies held over 97% of effector molecules, under 1% in naive cells.

The clonotype originates from a human donor in good health. Some libraries in this study had Jurkat cell RNA spiked in. The J gene is TRBJ2-2, the V gene TRBV27; 9 bases agree with TRBD2. The sample consisted of naive CD8+ T cells from blood, with Jurkat cell RNA spiked in. Subset: FACS-sorted CD8+CD4-CCR7+CD45RA+ naive T cells. The CDR3 protein is CTSSPSSGMNTGELFF. CDR3 DNA sequence: TGTACCAGCAGTCCATCTAGCGGGATGAACACCGGGGAGCTGTTTTTT.